Listed below are T cell receptor beta chains from one sample, sequenced in a study of cytomegalovirus exposure and HLA in healthy donors. Method: immunoSEQ multiplex PCR; TCRdb's copy keeps in-frame clones and lacks some. The table includes 100,000 or so clones, roughly 78% detected once. Sequenced: PBMCs. Receptors originate from a middle-aged woman in good health and CMV-seropositive. Both conserved end residues are part of each CDR3. D genes are given only for firm matches. Where a row states a size, it is once, few, many or the class of an expanded clone; other rows omit it.

j_gene: TRBJ2-7
abundance: few
d_gene: TRBD1
v_gene: TRBV5-4
CDR3aa: CASNRQGGYEQYF
CDR3nt: TGTGCCAGCAATAGACAGGGTGGCTACGAGCAGTACTTC

j_gene: TRBJ2-1
abundance: once
d_gene: TRBD2
v_gene: TRBV5-1
CDR3aa: CASSLSGSYYNEQFF
CDR3nt: TGCGCCAGCAGCCTTAGCGGGAGTTACTACAATGAGCAGTTCTTC

j_gene: TRBJ2-7
abundance: .
d_gene: TRBD1
v_gene: TRBV11-3
CDR3aa: CASSIRDRSYEQYF
CDR3nt: TGTGCCAGCAGCATACGGGACAGGTCCTACGAGCAGTACTTC

j_gene: TRBJ2-7
abundance: .
d_gene: TRBD2
v_gene: TRBV10-3
CDR3aa: CAISEGTSGKPYEQYF
CDR3nt: TGTGCCATCAGTGAGGGGACTAGCGGTAAGCCCTACGAGCAGTACTTC

j_gene: TRBJ1-1
abundance: .
d_gene: .
v_gene: TRBV30
CDR3aa: CAWSQWGEDTEAFF
CDR3nt: TGTGCCTGGAGTCAATGGGGGGAGGACACTGAAGCTTTCTTT

j_gene: TRBJ1-2
abundance: .
d_gene: TRBD1
v_gene: TRBV19
CDR3aa: CASSYDRGNYGYTF
CDR3nt: TGTGCCAGTAGCTACGACAGGGGGAACTATGGCTACACCTTC

j_gene: TRBJ2-3
abundance: few
d_gene: .
v_gene: TRBV9
CDR3aa: CASSDNRADTQYF
CDR3nt: TGTGCCAGCAGCGACAACAGGGCAGATACGCAGTATTTT

j_gene: TRBJ1-6
abundance: .
d_gene: .
v_gene: TRBV4-3
CDR3aa: CASSQDFQGSPLHF
CDR3nt: TGCGCCAGCAGCCAAGATTTTCAGGGGTCACCCCTCCACTTT

j_gene: TRBJ2-7
abundance: .
d_gene: .
v_gene: TRBV28
CDR3aa: CASRIPGLSYEQYF
CDR3nt: TGTGCCAGCAGGATTCCGGGACTTTCCTACGAGCAGTACTTC

j_gene: TRBJ1-1
abundance: .
d_gene: .
v_gene: TRBV11-3
CDR3aa: CASSTRQELGTEAFF
CDR3nt: TGTGCCAGCAGCACTCGACAGGAATTAGGCACTGAAGCTTTCTTT

j_gene: TRBJ2-5
abundance: .
d_gene: TRBD1
v_gene: TRBV15
CDR3aa: CATSRVRGTGSETQYF
CDR3nt: TGTGCCACCAGCAGAGTACGTGGGACAGGTAGCGAGACCCAGTACTTC

j_gene: TRBJ2-5
abundance: .
d_gene: TRBD2
v_gene: TRBV11-3
CDR3aa: CASCTTSGILVGETQYF
CDR3nt: TGTGCCAGCTGTACGACTAGCGGGATTTTGGTAGGAGAGACCCAGTACTTC

j_gene: TRBJ2-2
abundance: .
d_gene: TRBD1
v_gene: TRBV28
CDR3aa: CASSFPGTGTTGELFF
CDR3nt: TGTGCCAGCAGTTTTCCCGGGACAGGGACCACCGGGGAGCTGTTTTTT

j_gene: TRBJ2-7
abundance: once
d_gene: .
v_gene: TRBV5-4
CDR3aa: CASSLFSFEQYF
CDR3nt: TGTGCCAGCAGCTTGTTTAGTTTCGAGCAGTACTTC

j_gene: TRBJ2-3
abundance: .
d_gene: .
v_gene: TRBV30
CDR3aa: CAWRFLTTDTQYF
CDR3nt: TGTGCCTGGAGGTTCCTAACCACAGATACGCAGTATTTT

j_gene: TRBJ2-7
abundance: once
d_gene: .
v_gene: TRBV5-4
CDR3aa: CASSYTSSYEQYF
CDR3nt: TGTGCCAGCAGTTATACTAGCTCCTACGAGCAGTACTTC

j_gene: TRBJ1-3
abundance: .
d_gene: .
v_gene: TRBV27
CDR3aa: CASSPTLIAGNTIYF
CDR3nt: TGTGCCAGCAGTCCGACTTTAATTGCTGGAAACACCATATATTTT